This T cell receptor beta chain was documented in a study of follicular helper T cells after annual influenza vaccination. Across the whole study: Some donors were sampled over the 2013-2014, 2014-2015 and 2015-2016 vaccinations.

A word on this clone: The antigen is not known.

Time point indicated: 2015-2016 season, 7 days after influenza vaccination. General study findings and limits: ICOS-CD38- cTfh most often held earlier Day 7 ICOS+CD38+ clones.

The CDR3 is made up of 16 amino acids. CDR1 SGHVS and CDR2 FQNEAQ come from the germline V gene. After removal of 1 base from V and 2 bases from J, the junction contained 5 bases not matched to a gene. TCRB sequencing was done at Survey resolution level. Profiling relied on immunoSEQ multiplex PCR, and the TCRdb table lists in-frame clones only, not all of them. The sample comprises 7,000 or so clones, about four fifths of which are singletons, and approximately 1.4% rests with the top ten. The TCR originated in an adult who received the influenza vaccine. The specimen was CXCR5- memory CD4+ T cells sorted from blood, collected 7 days after influenza vaccination. The chain has TRBV7-8 and TRBJ2-3; 8 nucleotides match TRBD1. DNA for the CDR3: TGTGCCAGCAGCTTAGGGTCAGGGGGCTACACAGATACGCAGTATTTT. It translates to CASSLGSGGYTDTQYF.